One sample yielded the 13 T cell receptor beta chains listed below, sequenced in a study of blood T cell repertoires in COVID-19. Clones were read by immunoSEQ multiplex PCR, and TCRdb kept only the in-frame ones, dropping some. The sample records roughly 250,000 clones, about 85% being singletons. The sample taken for sequencing was peripheral blood. The receptors derive from a human donor with COVID-19, enrolled during active disease. The donor label of this sample is uncertain.

The chain is built from TRBV19 and TRBJ1-2; the D is unclear. Germline V gene sequence: CDR1 LNHDA, CDR2 SQIVND (reference sequence). V lost 5 bases and J lost 5, with 15 bases in between. The CDR3 consists of 14 residues. The CDR3 sequence: CASSFAGVQYGYTF. The CDR3 DNA reads TGTGCCAGTAGTTTCGCCGGGGTCCAATATGGCTACACCTTC.

This clone was seen a single time. The chain recombines TRBV5-1 with TRBJ2-3; possible D gene TRBD2, 6 bases. The CDR3 has 16 residues. Germline V gene data show CDR1 as SGHRS and CDR2 as YFSETQ. V dropped 4 bases and J dropped 0 bases, with 15 bases sitting between them. This CDR3 reads CASSLSGARSTDTQYF. Written as DNA, the CDR3 is TGCGCCAGCAGCCTATCGGGAGCCCGGAGCACAGATACGCAGTATTTT. Supplemented by reference TRBV5-1 and TRBJ2-3, the full variable domain reads KAGVTQTPRYLIKTRGQQVTLSCSPISGHRSVSWYQQTPGQGLQFLFEYFSETQRNKGNFPGRFSGRQFSNSRSEMNVSTLELGDSALYLCASSLSGARSTDTQYFGPGTRLTVL.

The chain uses TRBV19 and TRBJ1-5; D is perhaps TRBD1 (6 bases). Germline V lookup: CDR1 LNHDA, CDR2 SQIVND (reference sequence). This CDR3 comprises 16 residues. Trimming took 4 bases from V and 0 from J, leaving 13 bases between them. The CDR3 DNA is TGTGCCAGTAGTACCGACAGGCTTGCTAGCAATCAGCCCCAGCATTTT. Its translation is CASSTDRLASNQPQHF. Full variable domain (rest looked up from reference TRBV19 and TRBJ1-5): DGGITQSPKYLFRKEGQNVTLSCEQNLNHDAMYWYRQDPGQGLRLIYYSQIVNDFQKGDIAEGYSVSREKKESFPLTVTSAQKNPTAFYLCASSTDRLASNQPQHFGDGTRLSIL.

The rearrangement uses TRBV5-4 and TRBJ2-1; 12 positions agree with TRBD2. The CDR3 covers 18 residues. Germline trimming cut 0 bases from V and 7 bases from J; bases unmatched to any gene: 11. The germline V gene has CDR1 SGHNT and CDR2 YYREEE (reference sequence). This CDR3 is CASSLVLAGGPSRNEQFF. The CDR3 DNA reads as TGTGCCAGCAGCTTGGTTCTAGCGGGAGGGCCAAGTAGGAATGAGCAGTTCTTC.

This chain joins TRBV28 and TRBJ2-4, with D possibly matching TRBD2 (5 bases). The CDR3 has 14 residues. Trimming shortened V by 4 bases and J by 4 bases, and 11 bases separated the two germline ends. CDR1 is MDHEN and CDR2 is SYDVKM in the germline V gene. CDR3 protein: CASSSPPGKNIQYF. The CDR3, as DNA: TGTGCCAGCAGTTCGCCCCCGGGAAAAAACATTCAGTACTTC.

The V call is TRBV27, the J call TRBJ2-1; 9 bases fit TRBD2. The junction had 8 bases not matched to a gene; V was cut back by 5 bases and J by 6 bases. The CDR3 contains 15 residues. CDR1 and CDR2 from the germline V gene are MNHEY and SMNVEV (reference sequence). The chain's CDR3 is CASSGNSGSSNEQFF. In nucleotides, the CDR3 is TGTGCCAGCAGTGGTAATAGCGGGAGTAGCAATGAGCAGTTCTTC.

The chain uses TRBV10-3 and TRBJ2-3, with 9 bases identical to TRBD2. The CDR3 loop spans 15 amino acids. V dropped 3 bases and J dropped 10; count of bases not matched to a gene: 11. Germline CDR1 is ENHRY and CDR2 is SYGVKD. The CDR3 DNA sequence: TGTGCCATCAGTGAAATAGCGGGAGCAATCCCGGCGCAGTATTTT. Its translation is CAISEIAGAIPAQYF.

The gene calls are TRBV19 and TRBJ1-5; TRBD1 aligns across 10 bases. V lost 6 bases and J lost 11; bases outside the gene matches: 10. The CDR3 has 14 residues. Germline V gene sequence: CDR1 LNHDA, CDR2 SQIVND (reference sequence). The CDR3 DNA is TGTGCCAGTAGGACGACAGGGGGCAATAAGGCCCAGCATTTT. Protein: CASRTTGGNKAQHF.

This chain joins TRBV3-1 (or the pseudogene TRBV3-2) and TRBJ1-1, with a weak D call TRBD1 (6 bases). This CDR3 has 16 amino acids. The ends were cut back, 4 bases at V and 4 bases at J, with 19 bases in the middle. Germline CDR1 reads LGHDT; CDR2 reads YNNKEL (reference sequence). DNA for the CDR3: TGTGCCAGCAGCCGAGCGGGGTACGAGGGGGGCACTGAAGCTTTCTTT. Encoded protein: CASSRAGYEGGTEAFF.

The rearrangement uses TRBV11-1 and TRBJ2-5; TRBD1 aligns across 7 bases. The germline V gene encodes CDR1 SGHAT and CDR2 FQDESV (reference sequence). The trim removed 7 bases at V and 5 bases at J, leaving 13 bases unmatched. This CDR3 contains 15 residues. CDR3 DNA: TGTGCCAGCACCGTGAACAGGGGTTCACGGGAGACCCAGTACTTC. Translating it yields CASTVNRGSRETQYF.

In this sample, this clone turned up a few times. The V call is TRBV30, the J call TRBJ1-4; 7 positions agree with TRBD1. V gave up 7 bases and J gave up 5 bases; unmatched junction bases: 4. Per germline, CDR1 GTSNPN and CDR2 SVGIG (reference sequence). The CDR3 is made up of 12 amino acids. CDR3 loop: CASTGVNEKLFF. Written as DNA, the CDR3 is TGTGCCTCCACAGGGGTGAATGAAAAACTGTTTTTT.

The chain carries TRBV5-1 and TRBJ1-1, with D perhaps matching TRBD1 (6 bases). V was pared by 3 bases and J by 4 bases, with 22 bases between. The V gene's germline CDR1 is SGHRS and CDR2 YFSETQ. This CDR3 is built from 17 residues. The CDR3 bases are TGCGCCAGCAGCTCGGCGGGGGGGCAGGGACTAGGCACTGAAGCTTTCTTT. Its protein product is CASSSAGGQGLGTEAFF.

This clone has just a few counts. The chain carries TRBV6-6 and TRBJ1-6, with D maybe TRBD1 (6 bases). V shed 2 bases and J shed 10 bases, with 18 bases lying between them. This CDR3 contains 16 residues. Germline-derived CDR1 and CDR2 are MNHNY and SVGAGI (reference sequence). CDR3 bases: TGTGCCAGCAGTTACCTAGCGGCGACAGGTGGCTCACCCCTCCACTTT. This sequence encodes CASSYLAATGGSPLHF.